Here is one T cell receptor (beta chain) with its context. The V and J ends lost 3 bases and 0 bases, in that order; junction bases with no gene match: 9. CDR3 length equals 17 residues. Germline lookup yields CDR1 LGHDT and CDR2 YNNKEL (reference sequence). Authors' data handling: Researchers report that nucleated cell counts were estimated from reference gene primer amplification. Repertoires were generated with immunoSEQ multiplex PCR, while TCRdb's copy carries only in-frame clones and drops some. For V, J and clone size, that table is used; D and trimming come from the DNA. Here the sample spans around 300,000 clones, about nine tenths being singletons. The sample comes from a study of blood T cell repertoires in COVID-19. Overall study: Material from acute and convalescent COVID-19 was sourced from the United States, Italy and Spain. From T cells, B-cell-depleted T cells, or PBMCs came the material, which was cDNA or gDNA.

This clonotype was sampled from a man in his forties or fifties with acute or convalescent COVID-19. The chain joins TRBV3-1 (or the pseudogene TRBV3-2) to TRBJ2-7; TRBD2 agrees at 9 bases. Sequenced: peripheral blood. CDR3 DNA sequence: TGTGCCAGCAGCCATTACTCCGGGACTAGCTACTCCTACGAGCAGTACTTC. Protein sequence: CASSHYSGTSYSYEQYF.